Below are 26 T cell receptor beta chains sequenced from a single sample in a study of cytomegalovirus exposure and HLA in healthy donors. It was with 60 Vbeta and 13 Jbeta primers that the PCR ran. Measured with immunoSEQ multiplex PCR; TCRdb has only the in-frame clones, and not every one. There are some 140,000 clones in the sample; over 60% occur only once, and roughly 1.2% lies in the top ten. Sequenced material: PBMCs. The receptors come from a male donor in good health and CMV-seropositive.

This chain joins TRBV2 and TRBJ2-5; D uncertain. CDR1 is SNHLY and CDR2 is FYNNEI in the germline V gene. V was cut by 3 bases and J by 2 bases, with 7 bases left in between. The length of the CDR3 is 13 residues. CDR3 residues: CASSDHQQETQYF. The CDR3 nucleotides read TGTGCCAGCAGTGATCATCAGCAAGAGACCCAGTACTTC.

The rearrangement uses TRBV2 and TRBJ2-7; 9 bases line up with TRBD2. CDR3 size: 15 residues. Germline V gene lookup returns CDR1 SNHLY and CDR2 FYNNEI. The junction had 5 bases not matched to a gene; V was cut back by 4 bases and J by 1 base. The CDR3 is CASSVLAGPSYEQYF. CDR3 in DNA: TGTGCCAGCAGTGTGCTAGCGGGGCCTTCCTACGAGCAGTACTTC.

The chain recombines TRBV5-1 with TRBJ2-7; TRBD1 aligns across 9 bases. The CDR3 runs to 17 residues. The ends lost 4 bases at V and 3 bases at J; junction bases unmatched: 14. Germline CDR1 is SGHRS and CDR2 is YFSETQ. DNA of the CDR3: TGCGCCAGCAGCAACGCCCGGGACAGGGTATCGTTCTACGAGCAGTACTTC. It specifies CASSNARDRVSFYEQYF. The variable domain in full, completed from reference TRBV5-1 and TRBJ2-7, reads KAGVTQTPRYLIKTRGQQVTLSCSPISGHRSVSWYQQTPGQGLQFLFEYFSETQRNKGNFPGRFSGRQFSNSRSEMNVSTLELGDSALYLCASSNARDRVSFYEQYFGPGTRLTVT.

The chain uses TRBV11-2 and TRBJ1-1; no clear D gene. The CDR3 loop spans 14 amino acids. Deletions cut 1 base from V and 3 bases from J, with 9 bases between. The germline CDR1 and CDR2 sequences are SGHAT and FQNNGV. The CDR3 nucleotides are TGTGCCAGCAGCTTAGTGCCCGAGGACACTGAAGCTTTCTTT. Its translation is CASSLVPEDTEAFF.

The V gene is TRBV19, the J gene TRBJ2-2; 11 bases are a match to TRBD2. V lost 5 bases and J lost 7; bases outside the gene matches: 9. Germline values: CDR1 LNHDA, CDR2 SQIVND (reference sequence). The CDR3 is 16 amino acids. CDR3 sequence reads: CASSRTSGSGIGELFF. CDR3 bases: TGTGCCAGTAGTCGAACTAGCGGGAGTGGGATCGGGGAGCTGTTTTTT.

This clone came up a few times. The chain joins TRBV9 to TRBJ2-7, with 7 bases lining up with TRBD2. J lost 4 bases, V lost 3 bases, and 7 bases had no gene match. In germline, CDR1 is SGDLS, CDR2 YYNGEE. The CDR3 runs to 14 residues. The CDR3 sequence: CASSAHLAAYEQYF. The CDR3 DNA sequence: TGTGCCAGCAGCGCCCATCTAGCGGCTTACGAGCAGTACTTC.

V gene TRBV4-1 combines with J gene TRBJ1-1, with D perhaps matching TRBD1 (6 bases). CDR1 is MGHRA and CDR2 is YSYEKL in the germline V gene. V was shortened by 3 bases and J by 2 bases, with 16 bases between the two germline ends. This CDR3 contains 16 residues. In DNA form, the CDR3 reads TGCGCCAGCAGCCAGCCGTGGACAGATGAAAACACTGAAGCTTTCTTT. This codes for CASSQPWTDENTEAFF.

This rearrangement joins TRBV7-8 to TRBJ2-1; 7 positions match TRBD2. The ends lost 4 bases at V and 4 bases at J; junction bases unmatched: 19. This CDR3 has 19 amino acids. Germline V CDR1 and CDR2: SGHVS, FQNEAQ. For the CDR3, the DNA is TGTGCCAGCAGCTCCCTTCCGCTGTATCGGGCGGGGGTTTACAATGAGCAGTTCTTC. This codes for CASSSLPLYRAGVYNEQFF.

The chain joins TRBV12-2 to TRBJ2-3; no DNA check was done on the table's D call, TRBD1. TRBV12-2 is recorded as a pseudogene. This CDR3 comprises 13 residues. The CDR3 DNA follows: TGTGCAAGTCGATTCTGGGGCTTAGATACGCAGTATTTT. It yields the protein CASRFWGLDTQYF.

The rearrangement links TRBV5-1 to TRBJ1-1; D remains ambiguous. V gave up 1 base and J gave up 6 bases, with 19 bases separating them. The germline CDR1 and CDR2 sequences are SGHRS and YFSETQ. CDR3 size: 16 residues. Written as DNA, the CDR3 is TGCGCCAGCAGCTTGAGAACGTTGGTCCGGAGGGCTGAAGCTTTCTTT. It specifies CASSLRTLVRRAEAFF.

This sequence joins TRBV27 and TRBJ1-5; 9 nucleotides line up with TRBD1. The CDR3 loop spans 15 amino acids. V shed 6 bases and J 6 bases; nucleotides not matched to a gene: 9. The V gene's germline CDR1 is MNHEY and CDR2 SMNVEV (reference sequence). Here the CDR3 DNA reads TGTGCCAGCAGGCCGGACAGGGGATTGGGTCAGCCCCAGCATTTT. Translated, it gives CASRPDRGLGQPQHF.

The chain is built from TRBV7-3 and TRBJ2-5, with 8 bases lining up with TRBD1. With V trimmed by 1 base and J by 5 bases, 12 bases remained unmatched. This CDR3 is 17 amino acids long. The germline gives CDR1 SGHTA, CDR2 FQGTGA. CDR3 loop: CASSLKTGVKLRETQYF. The CDR3 DNA is TGTGCCAGCAGCTTAAAGACAGGGGTTAAGTTGCGGGAGACCCAGTACTTC.

The J gene is TRBJ2-3, the V gene TRBV9, with TRBD1 identical over 7 bases. V gave up 3 bases and J gave up 6 bases; unmatched junction bases: 7. The length of the CDR3 is 14 residues. Germline V gives CDR1 SGDLS, CDR2 YYNGEE. The CDR3 spells CASSAWTGGDTQYF. CDR3 nucleotide sequence: TGTGCCAGCAGCGCCTGGACAGGTGGGGATACGCAGTATTTT.

This clone was observed a handful of times. J is TRBJ2-1 and V is TRBV27, with 10 bases identical to TRBD2. Looked up from germline, CDR1 is MNHEY and CDR2 is SMNVEV (reference sequence). The CDR3 is 19 residues long. Unmatched junction bases numbered 18, after V lost 6 bases and J lost 4 bases. CDR3 bases: TGTGCCAGCAGCGATCGGCTAGCGGGAGCCATGTTTCGATACAATGAGCAGTTCTTC. Translation gives CASSDRLAGAMFRYNEQFF.

This chain links TRBV2 with TRBJ2-5; no reliable D call. In germline, CDR1 is SNHLY, CDR2 FYNNEI. This CDR3 is built from 11 residues. V lost 7 bases and J lost 5, with 8 bases in between. In DNA form, the CDR3 reads TGTGCCAGCAAGGCGAGGGAGACCCAGTACTTC. As protein: CASKARETQYF.

This clone has a handful of counts. A junction end diverges from the germline sequence, so it may reflect a read error. V is TRBV7-9 and J is TRBJ2-7; 9 nucleotides match TRBD1. The germline V gene encodes CDR1 SEHNR and CDR2 FQNEAQ (reference sequence). The CDR3 sequence is 14 residues long. CDR3 region: CSSSFPGQGYEQYF. The DNA of the CDR3 is TGTTCCAGCAGCTTTCCGGGACAGGGCTACGAGCAGTACTTC.

This chain joins TRBV15 and TRBJ2-1, with 10 nucleotides matching TRBD2. This CDR3 has 13 amino acids. Germline V gene sequence: CDR1 LNHNV, CDR2 YYDKDF (reference sequence). V lost 7 bases and J lost 12; bases outside the gene matches: 9. The CDR3 nucleotides are TGTGCCACCATGGAGACTAGCGGGTCGTCGCAGTTCTTC. Protein: CATMETSGSSQFF. The full variable domain, with the rest looked up from reference TRBV15 and TRBJ2-1, is DAMVIQNPRYQVTQFGKPVTLSCSQTLNHNVMYWYQQKSSQAPKLLFHYYDKDFNNEADTPDNFQSRRPNTSFCFLDIRSPGLGDTAMYLCATMETSGSSQFFGPGTRLTVL.

The chain couples TRBV5-4 to TRBJ2-1, with 8 nucleotides matching TRBD2. The J segment lost 5 bases and the V segment lost 2 bases, leaving 9 bases of the junction unmatched. Germline CDR1 and CDR2: SGHNT and YYREEE (reference sequence). This CDR3 is 16 amino acids long. The CDR3 DNA reads TGTGCCAGCAGCTTTCCTCACGGGACTAGTAACAATGAGCAGTTCTTC. Its protein is CASSFPHGTSNNEQFF.

J is TRBJ2-3 and V is TRBV9, with 7 nucleotides matching TRBD2. V was pared by 0 bases and J by 1 base, with 5 bases of the junction left unmatched. The CDR3 is 16 amino acids. Looked up from germline, CDR1 is SGDLS and CDR2 is YYNGEE. CDR3 loop: CASSVGLLAGTDTQYF. The CDR3 DNA sequence: TGTGCCAGCAGCGTAGGTCTCCTAGCGGGCACAGATACGCAGTATTTT. The whole variable domain, remainder taken from reference TRBV9 and TRBJ2-3, is DSGVTQTPKHLITATGQRVTLRCSPRSGDLSVYWYQQSLDQGLQFLIQYYNGEERAKGNILERFSAQQFPDLHSELNLSSLELGDSALYFCASSVGLLAGTDTQYFGPGTRLTVL.

V gene TRBV6-1 combines with J gene TRBJ2-5, with 9 bases that match TRBD1. The CDR3 consists of 12 residues. V shed 6 bases, J shed 7 bases, and the junction held 3 bases outside the gene matches. Germline loops: CDR1 MNHNS, CDR2 SASEGT. The CDR3, as DNA: TGTGCCAGCAGGGACAGGGGAGGGACCCAGTACTTC. Amino acids: CASRDRGGTQYF.

This clone has a single count. The chain employs TRBV5-4 and TRBJ1-2; perhaps TRBD1 as D (6 bases). The germline V gene has CDR1 SGHNT and CDR2 YYREEE (reference sequence). Trimming removed 4 bases from V and 3 bases from J, with 16 bases in between. This CDR3 is 15 amino acids long. CDR3 nucleotides: TGTGCCAGCAGCCTATCAGACAGGTTTTACTATGGCTACACCTTC. Amino acids: CASSLSDRFYYGYTF.

The chain is built from TRBV13 and TRBJ1-4; no clear D gene. V was trimmed by 4 bases and J by 0 bases, leaving 15 bases between them. The CDR3 is 17 amino acids. Germline CDR1 PRHDT, CDR2 FYEKMQ (reference sequence). The CDR3 DNA follows: TGTGCCAGCAGCTCGACCGCGGGCCTAGCAACTAATGAAAAACTGTTTTTT. It codes for CASSSTAGLATNEKLFF.

CDR3: CASSQDSGQGYGYTF. In DNA form, the CDR3 reads TGCGCCAGCAGCCAAGATTCCGGGCAGGGTTATGGCTACACCTTC. This sequence joins TRBV4-3 and TRBJ1-2, with D tentatively TRBD1 (5 bases). Germline CDR1 is LGHNA and CDR2 is YSLEER. V shed 0 bases and J shed 5 bases, with 13 bases lying between them. CDR3 length: 15 residues.

CDR3 sequence: CATGGAGVEGEQYF. The CDR3 DNA is TGTGCCACCGGGGGGGCGGGAGTCGAGGGCGAGCAGTACTTC. The V gene is TRBV10-3, the J gene TRBJ2-5, with TRBD2 matching 8 bases. With the DNA end fitting TRBJ2-7 better, the J assignment may be wrong. The CDR3 sequence is 14 residues long. The germline V gene encodes CDR1 ENHRY and CDR2 SYGVKD.

CDR3 residues: CASSLGTVITNEQFF. CDR3 coding DNA: TGCGCCAGCAGCTTGGGGACAGTGATAACCAATGAGCAGTTCTTC. The chain is built from TRBV5-1 and TRBJ2-1; D may be TRBD1 (6 bases). The V and J ends lost 0 bases and 6 bases respectively, with 13 bases between them. The CDR3 has 15 residues. Germline assignment: CDR1 SGHRS and CDR2 YFSETQ.

This clone was counted between two and nine times. This chain uses TRBV6-1 with TRBJ2-1; 13 nucleotides align to TRBD2. Trimming removed 10 bases from V and 4 bases from J; junction bases left unmatched: 7. The CDR3 runs to 15 residues. Germline V gene data show CDR1 as MNHNS and CDR2 as SASEGT. CDR3 coding DNA: TGTGCCACCACCGGGACTAGCGGGGAATACAATGAGCAGTTCTTC. This translates into CATTGTSGEYNEQFF.